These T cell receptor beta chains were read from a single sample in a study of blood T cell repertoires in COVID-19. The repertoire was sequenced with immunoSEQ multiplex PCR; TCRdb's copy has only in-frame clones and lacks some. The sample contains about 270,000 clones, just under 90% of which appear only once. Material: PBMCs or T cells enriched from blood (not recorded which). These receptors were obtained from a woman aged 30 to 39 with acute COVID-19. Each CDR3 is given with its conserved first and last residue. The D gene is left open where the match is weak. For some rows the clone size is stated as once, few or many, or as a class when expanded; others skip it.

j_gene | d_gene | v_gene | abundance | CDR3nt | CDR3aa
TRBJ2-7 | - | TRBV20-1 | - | TGCAGTGCTAGTGATACCTACGAGCAGTACTTC | CSASDTYEQYF
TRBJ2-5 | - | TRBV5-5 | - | TGTGCCAGCAGCTTCGGGACTCCCGAAGAGACCCAGTACTTC | CASSFGTPEETQYF
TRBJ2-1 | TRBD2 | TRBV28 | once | TGTGCCAGCAGCCAACGGGGGGGGACCTCCTACAATGAGCAGTTCTTC | CASSQRGGTSYNEQFF
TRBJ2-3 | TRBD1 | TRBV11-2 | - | TGTGCCAGCCTCGGACAGGTATATCCAGATACGCAGTATTTT | CASLGQVYPDTQYF
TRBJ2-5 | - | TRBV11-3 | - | TGTGCCAGCAGCTTAGATCACGGAGGACAAGAGACCCAGTACTTC | CASSLDHGGQETQYF
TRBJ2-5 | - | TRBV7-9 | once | TGTGCCAGCAGCTACAGTGGGGAGACCCAGTACTTC | CASSYSGETQYF
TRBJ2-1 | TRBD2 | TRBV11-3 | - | TGTGCCAGCAGCTTAGGTAGCGGGAGTGACGAGCAGTTCTTC | CASSLGSGSDEQFF
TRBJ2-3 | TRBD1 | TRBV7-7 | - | TGTGCCAGCAGCTTGGGACAGGGGGATACGCAGTATTTT | CASSLGQGDTQYF
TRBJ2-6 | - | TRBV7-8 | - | TGTGCCAGCAGCATCCGCGCGCTTCCTGGGGCCAACGTCCTGACTTTC | CASSIRALPGANVLTF
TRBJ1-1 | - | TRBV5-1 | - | TGCGCCAGCAGCTTGGGGGCAGGATCGAACACTGAAGCTTTCTTT | CASSLGAGSNTEAFF
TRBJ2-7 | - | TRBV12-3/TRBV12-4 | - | TGTGCCAGCAGTTTAGACATTTACGAGCAGTACTTC | CASSLDIYEQYF
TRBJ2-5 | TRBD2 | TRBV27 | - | TGTGCCAGCAGTTTCTCTCTGCGGGAGCAAGAGACCCAGTACTTC | CASSFSLREQETQYF
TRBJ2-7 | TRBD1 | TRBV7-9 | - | TGTGCCAGCAGCGGGGGCGGGACAGGGTTAATCGAGCAGTACTTC | CASSGGGTGLIEQYF
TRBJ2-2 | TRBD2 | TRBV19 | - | TGTGCCAGCAACAGGGGGGGACTAGCGGGACCCGACGGGGAGCTGTTTTTT | CASNRGGLAGPDGELFF
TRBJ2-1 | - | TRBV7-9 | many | TGTGCCAGCAGCTTACCTTCTCCCTACAATGAGCAGTTCTTC | CASSLPSPYNEQFF
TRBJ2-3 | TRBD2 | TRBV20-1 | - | TGCAGTGCTAGTCCCCCCCTAGCGGGAGGGGGGACAGATACGCAGTATTTT | CSASPPLAGGGTDTQYF
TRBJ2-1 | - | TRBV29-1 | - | TGCAGCGTGGGGGGACGCTCCTACAATGAGCAGTTCTTC | CSVGGRSYNEQFF
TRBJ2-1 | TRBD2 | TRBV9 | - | TGTGCCAGCAGCGTAGGACTAGCGACCAATGAGCAGTTCTTC | CASSVGLATNEQFF
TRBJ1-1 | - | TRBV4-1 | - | TGCGCCAGCAACCAACCCCAGGGACTTCGGGGGAACACTGAAGCTTTCTTT | CASNQPQGLRGNTEAFF
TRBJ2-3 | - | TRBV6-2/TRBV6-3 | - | TGTGCCAGCAGTCCCCTGGGGGCCAGCACAGATACGCAGTATTTT | CASSPLGASTDTQYF
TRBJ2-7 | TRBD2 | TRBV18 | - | TGTGCCAGCTCACCAACGATCGGAATAGCGGGAGGGGTCGAGCAGTACTTC | CASSPTIGIAGGVEQYF
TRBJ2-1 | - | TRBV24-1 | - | TGTGCCACCAGCGGTGGGGGGTCCTACAATGAGCAGTTCTTC | CATSGGGSYNEQFF
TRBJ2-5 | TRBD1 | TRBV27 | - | TGTGCCAGCAGTTGGGGACAGGGGGCTTTGGAGACCCAGTACTTC | CASSWGQGALETQYF
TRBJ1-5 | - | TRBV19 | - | TGTGCCAGTCACGACAGGCCTTATAGCAATCAGCCCCAGCATTTT | CASHDRPYSNQPQHF
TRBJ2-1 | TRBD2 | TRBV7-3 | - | TGTGCCAGCAGCCCTGTGGGAGCGGGAGGTTCCTACAATGAGCAGTTCTTC | CASSPVGAGGSYNEQFF
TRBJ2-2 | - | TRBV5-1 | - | TGCGCCAGCAGCCTGAACACCGGGGAGCTGTTTTTT | CASSLNTGELFF
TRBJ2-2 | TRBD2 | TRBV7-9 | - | TGTGCCAGCAGCTTAGGGACTAGTCCGAACACCGGGGAGCTGTTTTTT | CASSLGTSPNTGELFF
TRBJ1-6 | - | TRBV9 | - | TGTGCCAGCAGCGTAGGCGATCCAGGGTTGGCTTCACCCCTCCACTTT | CASSVGDPGLASPLHF
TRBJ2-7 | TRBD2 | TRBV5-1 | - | TGCGCCAGCAGCTTGGTGGGGACTAGCGGGAGTAGCGGCGACGAGCAGTACTTC | CASSLVGTSGSSGDEQYF
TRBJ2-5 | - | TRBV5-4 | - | TGTGCCAGCAGCGATAAACGGGACTTCCAAGAGACCCAGTACTTC | CASSDKRDFQETQYF
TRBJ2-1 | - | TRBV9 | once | TGTGCCAGCAGCGCCCAAATCGGGAGTCCTGTTTACCATGAGCAGTTCTTC | CASSAQIGSPVYHEQFF
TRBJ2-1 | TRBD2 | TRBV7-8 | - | TGTGCCAGCAGCTTAGTAGCGGGAGGGCGGGGTGAGCAGTTCTTC | CASSLVAGGRGEQFF
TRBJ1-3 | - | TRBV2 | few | TGTGCCAGCAGGGATGCAGGGGCAGGAAACACCATATATTTT | CASRDAGAGNTIYF
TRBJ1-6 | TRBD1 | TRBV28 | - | TGTGCCAGCAGTTCTCAGGACAGGGCTTCACCCCTCCACTTT | CASSSQDRASPLHF
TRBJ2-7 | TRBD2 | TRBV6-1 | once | TGTGCCAGCAGTGAAAAAACTAGCGGTTCCTACGAGCAGTACTTC | CASSEKTSGSYEQYF
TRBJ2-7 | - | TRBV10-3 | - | TGTGCCATCAGGGGCTCCGGCAGGGCAGGCGAGCAGTACTTC | CAIRGSGRAGEQYF
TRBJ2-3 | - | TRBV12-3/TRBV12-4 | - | TGTGCCAGCAGTTTAGGGACATGGAACCCGCAGTATTTT | CASSLGTWNPQYF
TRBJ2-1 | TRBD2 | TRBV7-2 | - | TGTGCCAGCAGCTTAGCTAGCGGGAGTGGCTACAATGAGCAGTTCTTC | CASSLASGSGYNEQFF
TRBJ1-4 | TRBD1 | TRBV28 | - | TGTGCCAGCAGTCAGGGGGATCGGGAGGAAAAACTGTTTTTT | CASSQGDREEKLFF
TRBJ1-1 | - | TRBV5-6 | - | TGTGCCAGCAGCTTTATGGCAGGGTGGAACACTGAAGCTTTCTTT | CASSFMAGWNTEAFF
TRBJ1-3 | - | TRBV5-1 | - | TGCGCCAGCAGCTTGGCCGGGGGACGCTCTGGAAACACCATATATTTT | CASSLAGGRSGNTIYF
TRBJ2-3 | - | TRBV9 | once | TGTGCCAGCAGCGTAGCCCCGAGGGCAGATACGCAGTATTTT | CASSVAPRADTQYF
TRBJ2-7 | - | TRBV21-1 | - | TGTGCCAGCAGCAAAGCGCTTTTTGGGACAGGTCGCCTCCGAACCTACGAGCAGTACTTC | CASSKALFGTGRLRTYEQYF
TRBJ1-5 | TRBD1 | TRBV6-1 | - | TGTGCCAGCAGGGAAGACAGGGAAAGTCAGCCCCAGCATTTT | CASREDRESQPQHF
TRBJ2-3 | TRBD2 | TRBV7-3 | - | TGTGCCAGCGGGACTAGCGGCACAGATACGCAGTATTTT | CASGTSGTDTQYF
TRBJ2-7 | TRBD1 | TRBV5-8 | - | TGTGCCAGCAGCCGGACAGGGCTCGCACAGTACTTC | CASSRTGLAQYF
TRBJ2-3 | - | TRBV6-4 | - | TGTGCCAGCAGTGACTCAGGCGGGAAGGGAACAGATACGCAGTATTTT | CASSDSGGKGTDTQYF
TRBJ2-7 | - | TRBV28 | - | TGTGCCAGCAGTCTTATGGGGGCCGAGTACGGGCAGTACTTC | CASSLMGAEYGQYF
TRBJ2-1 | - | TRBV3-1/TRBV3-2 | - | TGTGCCAGCAGCCAGGCAGCGGTCTCCTACAATGAGCAGTTCTTC | CASSQAAVSYNEQFF
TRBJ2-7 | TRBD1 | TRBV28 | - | TGTGCCAGCAGTGAAACCGGGACAGAATACGAGCAGTACTTC | CASSETGTEYEQYF
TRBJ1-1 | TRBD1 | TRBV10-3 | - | TGTGCCATCAGGGAAGTGACAGGGGAGAACACTGAAGCTTTCTTT | CAIREVTGENTEAFF
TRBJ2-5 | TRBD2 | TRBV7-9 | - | TGTGCCAGCAGCCCTTCATGGCGGGAGGGATCGCAAGCAGAGACCCAGTACTTC | CASSPSWREGSQAETQYF
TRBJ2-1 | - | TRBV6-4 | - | TGTGCCAGCAGTGACTCAGGAGGGGGCGATGAGCAGTTCTTC | CASSDSGGGDEQFF
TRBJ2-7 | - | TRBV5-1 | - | TGCGCCAGCAGCTTGAGCCTAGGAAACTACGAGCAGTACTTC | CASSLSLGNYEQYF
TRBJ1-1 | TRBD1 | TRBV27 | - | TGTGCCAGCAGTTATCGACAGGGCTATTTTGACACTGAAGCTTTCTTT | CASSYRQGYFDTEAFF
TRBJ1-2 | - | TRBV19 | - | TGTGCCAGTAGTATAAAACATACAGGGATCAGCGGCTACACCTTC | CASSIKHTGISGYTF
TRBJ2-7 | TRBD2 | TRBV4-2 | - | TGTGCCAGCAGCCAAGATACTAGCGGTTCCTACGAGCAGTACTTC | CASSQDTSGSYEQYF
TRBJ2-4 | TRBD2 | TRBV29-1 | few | TGCAGCGTTGTGGGGGGGACGTCCGGCGACATTCAGTACTTC | CSVVGGTSGDIQYF
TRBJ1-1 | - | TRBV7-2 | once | TGTGCCAGCAGCTTAGGAGGGGGGGAGTCGGGTATGAACACTGAAGCTTTCTTT | CASSLGGGESGMNTEAFF
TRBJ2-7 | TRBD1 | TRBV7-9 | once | TGTGCCAGCAGCCTCAGGGGACAGGATCCCTACGAGCAGTACTTC | CASSLRGQDPYEQYF